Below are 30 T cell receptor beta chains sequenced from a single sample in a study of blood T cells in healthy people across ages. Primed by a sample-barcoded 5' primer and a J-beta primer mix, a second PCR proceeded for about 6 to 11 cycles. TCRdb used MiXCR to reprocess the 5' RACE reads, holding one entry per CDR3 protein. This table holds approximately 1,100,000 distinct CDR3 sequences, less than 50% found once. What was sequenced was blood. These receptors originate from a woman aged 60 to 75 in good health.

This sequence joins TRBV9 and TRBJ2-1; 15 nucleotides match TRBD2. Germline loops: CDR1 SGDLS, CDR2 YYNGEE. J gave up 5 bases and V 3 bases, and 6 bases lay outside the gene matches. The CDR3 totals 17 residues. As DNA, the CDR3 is TGTGCCAGCAGCGGGACTAGCGGGAGGGCACCTAACAATGAGCAGTTCTTC. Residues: CASSGTSGRAPNNEQFF. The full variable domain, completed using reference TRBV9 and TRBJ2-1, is DSGVTQTPKHLITATGQRVTLRCSPRSGDLSVYWYQQSLDQGLQFLIQYYNGEERAKGNILERFSAQQFPDLHSELNLSSLELGDSALYFCASSGTSGRAPNNEQFFGPGTRLTVL.

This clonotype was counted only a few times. The CDR3 here is CASSLEAGLGQPQHF. CDR3 nucleotides: TGCGCCAGCAGCTTGGAGGCAGGGTTGGGTCAGCCCCAGCATTTT. This chain connects TRBV5-1 to TRBJ1-5; possibly TRBD1 for D (5 bases). Germline V lookup: CDR1 SGHRS, CDR2 YFSETQ. Trimming pared 0 bases from V and 6 bases from J, leaving 13 bases between. The CDR3 is made up of 15 amino acids.

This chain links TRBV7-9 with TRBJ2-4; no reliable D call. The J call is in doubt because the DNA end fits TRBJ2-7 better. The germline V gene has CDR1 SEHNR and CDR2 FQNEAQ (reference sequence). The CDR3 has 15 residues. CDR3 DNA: TGTGCCAGCAGCCCCAGTTGGGAAGCCCTCGGCGAGCAGTACTTC. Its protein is CASSPSWEALGEQYF.

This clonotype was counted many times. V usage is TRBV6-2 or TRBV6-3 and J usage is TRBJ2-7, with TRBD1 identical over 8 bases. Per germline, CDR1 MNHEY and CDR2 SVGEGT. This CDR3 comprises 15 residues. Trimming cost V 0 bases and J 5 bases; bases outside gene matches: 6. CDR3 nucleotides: TGTGCCAGCAGTTACTCGACGGGACAGGTCCACGAGCAGTACTTC. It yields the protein CASSYSTGQVHEQYF.

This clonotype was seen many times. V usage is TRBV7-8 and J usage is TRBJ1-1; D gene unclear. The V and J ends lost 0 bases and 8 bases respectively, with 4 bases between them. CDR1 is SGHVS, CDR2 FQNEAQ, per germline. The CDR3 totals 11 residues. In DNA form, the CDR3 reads TGTGCCAGCAGCTTAGCAGGGGAAGCTTTCTTT. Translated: CASSLAGEAFF.

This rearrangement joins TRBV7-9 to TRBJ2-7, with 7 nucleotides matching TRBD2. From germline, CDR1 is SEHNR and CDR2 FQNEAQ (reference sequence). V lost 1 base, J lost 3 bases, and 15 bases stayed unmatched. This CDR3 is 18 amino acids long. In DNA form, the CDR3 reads TGTGCCAGCAGCTTAGTTCCGGGGGGTGGCGGGAGTCACTACGAGCAGTACTTC. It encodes CASSLVPGGGGSHYEQYF.

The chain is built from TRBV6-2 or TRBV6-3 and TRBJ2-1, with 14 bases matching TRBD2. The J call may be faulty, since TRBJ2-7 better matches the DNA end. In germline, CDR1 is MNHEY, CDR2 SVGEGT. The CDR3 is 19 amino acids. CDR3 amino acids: CASSYVGAGLAGDYNEQYF. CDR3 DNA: TGTGCCAGCAGTTACGTTGGGGCGGGACTAGCGGGAGATTACAATGAGCAGTACTTC.

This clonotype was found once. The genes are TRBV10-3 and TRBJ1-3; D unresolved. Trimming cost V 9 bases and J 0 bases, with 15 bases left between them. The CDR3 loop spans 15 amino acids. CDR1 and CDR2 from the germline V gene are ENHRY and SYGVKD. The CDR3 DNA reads TGTGCCATTAGACAAGACCCAAGCTCTGGAAACACCATATATTTT. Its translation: CAIRQDPSSGNTIYF.

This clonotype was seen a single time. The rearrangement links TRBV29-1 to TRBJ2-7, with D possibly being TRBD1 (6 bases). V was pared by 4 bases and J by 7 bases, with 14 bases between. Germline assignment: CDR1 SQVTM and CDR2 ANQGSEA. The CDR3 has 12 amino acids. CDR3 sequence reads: CSVGLQGNEQYF. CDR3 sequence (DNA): TGCAGCGTTGGACTACAGGGCAATGAGCAGTACTTC.

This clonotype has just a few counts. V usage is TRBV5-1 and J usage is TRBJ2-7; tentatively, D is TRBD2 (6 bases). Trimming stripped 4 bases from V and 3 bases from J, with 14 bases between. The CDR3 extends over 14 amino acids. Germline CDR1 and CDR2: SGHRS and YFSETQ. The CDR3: CASSPNSGNYEQYF. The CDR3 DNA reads TGCGCCAGCAGCCCCAATAGCGGAAACTACGAGCAGTACTTC.

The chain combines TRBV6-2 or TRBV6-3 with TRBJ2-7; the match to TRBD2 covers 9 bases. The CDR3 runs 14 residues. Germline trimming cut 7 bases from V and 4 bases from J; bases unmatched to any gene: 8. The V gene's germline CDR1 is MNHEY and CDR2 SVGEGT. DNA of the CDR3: TGTGCCAGCAAATGGGCTAGCGGGATATACGAGCAGTACTTC. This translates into CASKWASGIYEQYF.

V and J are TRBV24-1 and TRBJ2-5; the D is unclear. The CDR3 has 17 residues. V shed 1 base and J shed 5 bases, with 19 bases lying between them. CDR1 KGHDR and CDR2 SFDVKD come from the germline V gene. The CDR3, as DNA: TGTGCCACCAGTGATTTTAAGGCCGAACATCCTAGGGAGACCCAGTACTTC. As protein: CATSDFKAEHPRETQYF.

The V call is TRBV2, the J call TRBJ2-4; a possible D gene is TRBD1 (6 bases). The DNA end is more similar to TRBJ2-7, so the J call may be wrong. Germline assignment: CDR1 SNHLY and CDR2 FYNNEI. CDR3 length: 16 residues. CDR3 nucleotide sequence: TGTGCCAGCAGTGAAGAGGCCACAGGGCTATTCTACGAGCAGTACTTC. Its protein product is CASSEEATGLFYEQYF.

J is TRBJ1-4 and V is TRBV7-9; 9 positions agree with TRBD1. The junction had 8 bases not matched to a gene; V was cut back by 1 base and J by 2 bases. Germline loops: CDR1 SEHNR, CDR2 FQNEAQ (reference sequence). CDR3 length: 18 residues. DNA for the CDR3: TGTGCCAGCAGCTTAGAACAGGGGGCGCACGGGACTAATGAAAAACTGTTTTTT. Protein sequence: CASSLEQGAHGTNEKLFF.

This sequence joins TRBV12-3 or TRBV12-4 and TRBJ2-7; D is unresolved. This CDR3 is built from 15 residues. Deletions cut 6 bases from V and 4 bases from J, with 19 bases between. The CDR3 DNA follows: TGTGCCAGCAGGGTTAGGTCGTTACAATTTTACGAGCAGTACTTC. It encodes CASRVRSLQFYEQYF.

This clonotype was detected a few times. Here the CDR3 DNA reads TGTGCCAGCAGTTTGTGGCAGGGTGCTAGAGGCTACACCTTC. Translation gives CASSLWQGARGYTF. This rearrangement joins TRBV27 to TRBJ1-2; the D gene is possibly TRBD1 (5 bases). CDR1 is MNHEY and CDR2 is SMNVEV in the germline V gene (reference sequence). The CDR3 contains 14 residues. The V end was cut by 3 bases, the J end by 8 bases, with 16 bases between.

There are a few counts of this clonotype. CDR3 nucleotide sequence: TGTGCCAGCAGCCAAGATGAGGGATTTCCCAAAAACATTCAGTACTTC. Encoded protein: CASSQDEGFPKNIQYF. The rearrangement joins TRBV3-1 to TRBJ2-4; a possible D gene is TRBD2 (5 bases). Trimming cost V 0 bases and J 2 bases, with 11 bases left between them. The CDR3 loop spans 16 amino acids. Looked up from germline, CDR1 is LGHDT and CDR2 is YNNKEL (reference sequence).

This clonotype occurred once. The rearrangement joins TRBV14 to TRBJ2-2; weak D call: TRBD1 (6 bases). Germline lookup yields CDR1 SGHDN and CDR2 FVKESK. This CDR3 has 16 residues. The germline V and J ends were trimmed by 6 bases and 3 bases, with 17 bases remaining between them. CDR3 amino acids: CASRPSGASHTGELFF. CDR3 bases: TGTGCCAGCAGACCCTCAGGGGCTAGTCACACCGGGGAGCTGTTTTTT.

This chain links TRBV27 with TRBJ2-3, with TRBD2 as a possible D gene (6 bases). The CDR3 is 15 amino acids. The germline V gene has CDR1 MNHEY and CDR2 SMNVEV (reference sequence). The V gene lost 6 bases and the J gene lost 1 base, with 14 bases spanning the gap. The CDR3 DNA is TGTGCCAGCAGCAGACCGGGACTCCGCACAGATACGCAGTATTTT. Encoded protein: CASSRPGLRTDTQYF.

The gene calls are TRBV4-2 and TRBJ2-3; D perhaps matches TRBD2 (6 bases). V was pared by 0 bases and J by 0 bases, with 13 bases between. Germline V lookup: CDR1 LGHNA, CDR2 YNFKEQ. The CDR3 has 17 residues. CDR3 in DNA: TGTGCCAGCAGCCAAGATCTCCCACGGGAGAGCACAGATACGCAGTATTTT. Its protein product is CASSQDLPRESTDTQYF.

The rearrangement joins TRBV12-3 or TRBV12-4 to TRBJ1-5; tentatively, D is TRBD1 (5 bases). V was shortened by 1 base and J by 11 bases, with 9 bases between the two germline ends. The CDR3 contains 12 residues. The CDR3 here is CASSLGGWTQHF. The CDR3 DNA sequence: TGTGCCAGCAGTTTAGGGGGCTGGACCCAGCATTTT.

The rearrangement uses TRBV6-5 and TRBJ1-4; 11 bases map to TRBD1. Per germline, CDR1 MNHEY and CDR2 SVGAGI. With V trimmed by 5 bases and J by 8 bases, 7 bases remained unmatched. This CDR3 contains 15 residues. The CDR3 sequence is CASSLGQGVWEKLFF. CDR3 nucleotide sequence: TGTGCCAGCAGTCTGGGACAGGGGGTGTGGGAAAAACTGTTTTTT.

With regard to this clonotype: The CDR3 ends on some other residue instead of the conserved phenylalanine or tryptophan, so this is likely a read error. The CDR3 sequence: CASTESSYNSPLHV. In nucleotides, the CDR3 is TGTGCCAGCACGGAGAGCTCCTATAATTCACCCCTCCACGTT. V is TRBV7-9 and J is TRBJ1-6; D is unclear. Trimming took 7 bases from V and 0 from J, leaving 7 bases between them. Germline V CDR1 and CDR2: SEHNR, FQNEAQ (reference sequence). The CDR3 is 14 residues long.

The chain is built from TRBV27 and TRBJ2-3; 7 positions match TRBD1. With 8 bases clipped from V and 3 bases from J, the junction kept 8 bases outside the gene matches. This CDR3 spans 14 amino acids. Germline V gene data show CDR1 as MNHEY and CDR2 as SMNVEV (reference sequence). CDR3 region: CASGDSTGTDTQYF. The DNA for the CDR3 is TGTGCCAGCGGGGACAGCACGGGGACAGATACGCAGTATTTT.

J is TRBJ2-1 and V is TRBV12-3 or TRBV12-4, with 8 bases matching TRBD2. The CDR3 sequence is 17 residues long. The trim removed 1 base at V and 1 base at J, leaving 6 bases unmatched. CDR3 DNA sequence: TGTGCCAGCAGTTTAGGCCTGGGACTAGGTTCCTACAATGAGCAGTTCTTC. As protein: CASSLGLGLGSYNEQFF.

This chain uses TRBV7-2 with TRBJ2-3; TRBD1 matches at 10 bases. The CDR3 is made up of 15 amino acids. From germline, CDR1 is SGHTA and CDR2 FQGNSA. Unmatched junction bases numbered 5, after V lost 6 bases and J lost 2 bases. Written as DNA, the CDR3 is TGTGCCAGCAGATGGGACAGGGGCATCACAGATACGCAGTATTTT. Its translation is CASRWDRGITDTQYF.

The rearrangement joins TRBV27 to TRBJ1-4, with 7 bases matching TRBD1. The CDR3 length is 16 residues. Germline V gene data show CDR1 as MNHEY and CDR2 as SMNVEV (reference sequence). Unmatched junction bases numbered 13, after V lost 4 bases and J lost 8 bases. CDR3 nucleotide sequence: TGTGCCAGCAGTTACCCCCGACAGGGTTGGGGAGAAAAACTGTTTTTT. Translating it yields CASSYPRQGWGEKLFF. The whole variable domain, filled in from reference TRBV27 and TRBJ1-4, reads EAQVTQNPRYLITVTGKKLTVTCSQNMNHEYMSWYRQDPGLGLRQIYYSMNVEVTDKGDVPEGYKVSRKEKRNFPLILESPSPNQTSLYFCASSYPRQGWGEKLFFGSGTQLSVL.

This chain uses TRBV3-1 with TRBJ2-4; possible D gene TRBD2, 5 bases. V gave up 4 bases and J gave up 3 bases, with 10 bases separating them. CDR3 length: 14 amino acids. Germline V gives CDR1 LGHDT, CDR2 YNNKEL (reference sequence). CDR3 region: CASSRLGDKNIQYF. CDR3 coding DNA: TGTGCCAGCAGCCGACTCGGGGACAAAAACATTCAGTACTTC.

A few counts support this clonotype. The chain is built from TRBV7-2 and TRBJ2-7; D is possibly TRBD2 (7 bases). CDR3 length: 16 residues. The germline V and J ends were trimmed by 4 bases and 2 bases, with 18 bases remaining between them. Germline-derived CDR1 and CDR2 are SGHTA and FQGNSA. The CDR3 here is CASSSPESGGPYEQYF. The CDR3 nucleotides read TGTGCCAGCAGCTCCCCAGAGTCGGGGGGCCCCTACGAGCAGTACTTC.

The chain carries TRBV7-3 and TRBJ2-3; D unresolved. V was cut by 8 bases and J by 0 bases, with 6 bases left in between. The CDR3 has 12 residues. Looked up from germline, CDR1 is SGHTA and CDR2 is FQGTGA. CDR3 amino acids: CASVDSTDTQYF. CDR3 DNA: TGTGCCAGCGTAGACAGCACAGATACGCAGTATTTT.